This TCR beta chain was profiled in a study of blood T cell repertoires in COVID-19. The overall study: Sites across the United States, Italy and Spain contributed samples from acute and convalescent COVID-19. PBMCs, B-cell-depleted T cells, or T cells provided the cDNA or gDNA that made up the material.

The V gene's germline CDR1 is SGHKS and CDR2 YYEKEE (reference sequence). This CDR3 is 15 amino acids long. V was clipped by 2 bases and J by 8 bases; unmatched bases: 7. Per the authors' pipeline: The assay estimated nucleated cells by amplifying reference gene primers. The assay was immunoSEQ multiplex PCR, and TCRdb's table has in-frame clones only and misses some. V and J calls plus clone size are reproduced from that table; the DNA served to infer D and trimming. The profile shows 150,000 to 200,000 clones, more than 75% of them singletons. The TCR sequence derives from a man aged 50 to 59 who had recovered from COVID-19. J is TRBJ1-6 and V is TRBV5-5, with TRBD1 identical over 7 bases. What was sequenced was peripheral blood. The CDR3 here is CASSFRVTGYSPLHF. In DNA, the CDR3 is TGTGCCAGCAGCTTTCGGGTGACAGGGTATTCACCCCTCCACTTT.